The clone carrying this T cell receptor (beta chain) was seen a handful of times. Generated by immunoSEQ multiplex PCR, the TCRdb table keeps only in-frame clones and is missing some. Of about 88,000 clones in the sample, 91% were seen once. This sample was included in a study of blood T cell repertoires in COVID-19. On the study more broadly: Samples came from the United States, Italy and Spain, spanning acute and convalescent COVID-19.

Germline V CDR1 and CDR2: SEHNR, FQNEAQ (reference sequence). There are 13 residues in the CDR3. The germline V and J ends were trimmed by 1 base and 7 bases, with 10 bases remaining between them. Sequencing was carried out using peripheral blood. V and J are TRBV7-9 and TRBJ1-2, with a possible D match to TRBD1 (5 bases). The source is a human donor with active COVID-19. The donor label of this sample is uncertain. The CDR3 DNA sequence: TGTGCCAGCAGCTTAGGGGCGGGGGTTGGCTACACCTTC. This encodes CASSLGAGVGYTF. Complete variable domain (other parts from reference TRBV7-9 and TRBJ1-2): DTGVSQNPRHKITKRGQNVTFRCDPISEHNRLYWYRQTLGQGPEFLTYFQNEAQLEKSRLLSDRFSAERPKGSFSTLEIQRTEQGDSAMYLCASSLGAGVGYTFGSGTRLTVV.